The sequence of this T cell receptor beta chain was determined in a study of blood T cell repertoires in COVID-19. Study as a whole: Samples of COVID-19 (acute and convalescent) were obtained from the United States, Italy and Spain. T cells, B-cell-depleted T cells, or PBMCs provided the cDNA or gDNA that served as material.

Seattle patient enrollment occurred during active infection, with longitudinal follow-up thereafter. This CDR3 is 14 amino acids long. V was clipped by 4 bases and J by 6 bases, with 13 bases between them. Germline loops: CDR1 WNHNN, CDR2 SYGVQD (reference sequence). Source study methods: The authors estimated nucleated cell counts from reference gene primer amplification. This table comes from immunoSEQ multiplex PCR, and its TCRdb copy is limited to in-frame clones, with some not included. V and J calls plus clone size are reproduced from that table; the DNA served to infer D and trimming. The table lists about 200,000 clones, around four fifths of them singletons. This clone was detected only a few times.

The chain links TRBV10-1 to TRBJ1-5; a weak D match, TRBD1 (5 bases). Sequenced sample: peripheral blood. This clonotype originated in a man aged 60 to 75 with COVID-19, enrolled during active disease. This chain's CDR3 is CASSAGGTTQPQHF. Here the CDR3 DNA reads TGCGCCAGCAGTGCCGGGGGTACCACTCAGCCCCAGCATTTT.